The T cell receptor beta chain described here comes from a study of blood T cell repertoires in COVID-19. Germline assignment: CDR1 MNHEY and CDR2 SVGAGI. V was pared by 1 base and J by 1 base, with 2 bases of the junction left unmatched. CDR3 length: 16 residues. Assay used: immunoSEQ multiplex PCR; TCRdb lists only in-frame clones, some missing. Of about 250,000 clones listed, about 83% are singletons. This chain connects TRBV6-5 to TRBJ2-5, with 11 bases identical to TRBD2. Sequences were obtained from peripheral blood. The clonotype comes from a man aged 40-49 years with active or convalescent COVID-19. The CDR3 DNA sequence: TGTGCCAGCAGTTACTGGGGGACTAGCGGCCAAGAGACCCAGTACTTC. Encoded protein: CASSYWGTSGQETQYF.